The 31 T cell receptor beta chains given below trace back to one sample, sequenced in a study of shared clonotypes between healthy human individuals. Assay: immunoSEQ multiplex PCR; the TCRdb copy retains only in-frame clones and omits some. The data show roughly 2.6 million clones, around 94% seen once. The specimen was naive CD4+ T cells sorted from blood. As to subset: CD45RA+ positively selected. These receptors were collected from a man between 18 and 35 years old in good health.

The V and J genes are TRBV18 and TRBJ1-2, with 9 bases that match TRBD1. This CDR3 spans 16 amino acids. Germline V gene sequence: CDR1 KGHSH, CDR2 LQKENI. The ends lost 3 bases at V and 0 bases at J; junction bases unmatched: 5. The CDR3 reads CASSPGTGTTNYGYTF. The CDR3 bases are TGTGCCAGCTCACCGGGGACAGGGACAACTAACTATGGCTACACCTTC.

The DNA for the CDR3 is TGCGCCAGCAGCCAAGCAACAACTAGCGGGAGTTTGTACGAGCAGTACTTC. Amino acid sequence: CASSQATTSGSLYEQYF. The genes are TRBV4-1 and TRBJ2-7; 11 nucleotides align to TRBD2. This CDR3 has 17 residues. V lost 1 base to trimming and J lost 4 bases; unmatched junction nucleotides: 9. Germline assignment: CDR1 MGHRA and CDR2 YSYEKL.

V gene TRBV28 combines with J gene TRBJ2-2; a possible D gene is TRBD1 (5 bases). This CDR3 has 14 amino acids. The germline gives CDR1 MDHEN, CDR2 SYDVKM. V lost 7 bases to trimming and J lost 6 bases, with 15 bases between them. The CDR3 loop reads CASISSLGAGELFF. The CDR3 bases are TGTGCCAGCATTTCGTCTTTAGGGGCCGGGGAGCTGTTTTTT.

Here the CDR3 DNA reads TGCGCCAGTAGCGCGGGGGCGAACACCGGGGAGCTGTTTTTT. It codes for CASSAGANTGELFF. The chain is built from TRBV5-1 and TRBJ2-2, with TRBD2 matching 7 bases. The trim removed 8 bases at V and 0 bases at J, leaving 4 bases unmatched. Germline CDR1 reads SGHRS; CDR2 reads YFSETQ. This CDR3 spans 14 amino acids.

The gene calls are TRBV5-1 and TRBJ1-6, with 8 bases identical to TRBD1. V shed 4 bases and J 10 bases; nucleotides not matched to a gene: 16. This CDR3 has 17 amino acids. Germline V gene lookup returns CDR1 SGHRS and CDR2 YFSETQ. The CDR3 reads CASSRTTGDKYSSPLHF. The CDR3 DNA reads as TGCGCCAGCAGCCGAACGACAGGGGACAAGTACAGCTCACCCCTCCACTTT.

V and J are TRBV9 and TRBJ2-2; unclear D gene. The germline V and J ends were trimmed by 0 bases and 0 bases, with 3 bases remaining between them. Germline V gene lookup returns CDR1 SGDLS and CDR2 YYNGEE. This CDR3 has 14 residues. CDR3 coding DNA: TGTGCCAGCAGCGTAGACGCGAACACCGGGGAGCTGTTTTTT. It is translated as CASSVDANTGELFF.

The chain carries TRBV7-9 and TRBJ2-5, with a tentative D call TRBD2 (5 bases). The CDR3 is made up of 13 amino acids. V lost 9 bases to trimming and J lost 3 bases, with 14 bases between them. Germline V gene data show CDR1 as SEHNR and CDR2 as FQNEAQ (reference sequence). For the CDR3, the DNA is TGTGCCAGTCACCTAGCTATCGAAGAGACCCAGTACTTC. It specifies CASHLAIEETQYF.

V usage is TRBV4-2 and J usage is TRBJ1-4, with D maybe TRBD1 (6 bases). Between the trimmed V and J ends, which lost 4 bases and 5 bases, there was a span of 11 bases. CDR1 is LGHNA, CDR2 YNFKEQ, per germline. The CDR3 is made up of 14 amino acids. The CDR3 DNA reads TGTGCCAGCAGCCTCACGGACAGAAATGAAAAACTGTTTTTT. It is translated as CASSLTDRNEKLFF.

This clone appeared a single time. V is TRBV9 and J is TRBJ2-3, with TRBD2 matching over 9 bases. The germline gives CDR1 SGDLS, CDR2 YYNGEE. The ends lost 0 bases at V and 2 bases at J; junction bases unmatched: 4. This CDR3 spans 16 amino acids. The CDR3 DNA reads TGTGCCAGCAGCGTAGATCTAGCGGGGATCACAGATACGCAGTATTTT. This encodes CASSVDLAGITDTQYF.

This chain links TRBV7-2 with TRBJ2-7; D not resolved. Germline CDR1 and CDR2: SGHTA and FQGNSA. The V end was cut by 5 bases, the J end by 2 bases, with 10 bases between. The CDR3 sequence is 13 residues long. The CDR3, as DNA: TGTGCCAGCAGCCTAGGATTTGCCTACGAGCAGTACTTC. Protein product: CASSLGFAYEQYF.

For this clone: At one end, the junction sequence differs from germline, possibly due to a read error. Other DNA variants within this sample encode the same CDR3. V gene TRBV27 combines with J gene TRBJ2-7; no reliable D call. The CDR3 runs 9 residues. CDR1 is MNHEY and CDR2 is SMNVEV in the germline V gene (reference sequence). The CDR3 spells CASGYEQYF. CDR3 DNA sequence: TGCGCGTCCGGTTACGAGCAGTACTTC.

V gene TRBV19 combines with J gene TRBJ1-4; D is ambiguous. Germline assignment: CDR1 LNHDA and CDR2 SQIVND (reference sequence). The CDR3 is 15 amino acids. The V and J ends lost 1 base and 0 bases respectively, with 6 bases between them. The CDR3 region has the DNA TGTGCCAGTAGTATAGGGGAAGCAACTAATGAAAAACTGTTTTTT. As protein: CASSIGEATNEKLFF.

The V gene is TRBV7-9, the J gene TRBJ2-5; 11 nucleotides align to TRBD2. After removal of 1 base from V and 5 bases from J, the junction contained 0 bases not matched to a gene. The CDR3 is 14 amino acids. Per the germline V gene, CDR1 is SEHNR and CDR2 is FQNEAQ (reference sequence). CDR3 sequence reads: CASSLGTSGETQYF. In nucleotides, the CDR3 is TGTGCCAGCAGCTTAGGGACTAGCGGGGAGACCCAGTACTTC.

Notes on this clone: Within the sample, other DNA sequences also encode this same CDR3. This chain joins TRBV7-9 and TRBJ1-4; 9 bases agree with TRBD1. The CDR3 runs 14 residues. The V segment lost 3 bases and the J segment 5 bases; nucleotides outside the gene matches: 1. The germline V gene has CDR1 SEHNR and CDR2 FQNEAQ (reference sequence). CDR3 in amino acids: CASSFGQGNEKLFF. Here the CDR3 DNA reads TGTGCCAGCAGCTTTGGACAGGGGAATGAAAAACTGTTTTTT.

This clone was seen once. The V call is TRBV5-1, the J call TRBJ1-1; maybe TRBD1 (6 bases). Trimming took off 0 bases at V and 8 bases at J, with 17 bases between the two ends. Germline lookup yields CDR1 SGHRS and CDR2 YFSETQ. The CDR3 runs 15 residues. CDR3 nucleotides: TGCGCCAGCAGCTTGGGGCGGGGGGCCCAGACAGAAGCTTTCTTT. Its translation is CASSLGRGAQTEAFF. Drawing the rest from reference TRBV5-1 and TRBJ1-1, the complete variable domain is KAGVTQTPRYLIKTRGQQVTLSCSPISGHRSVSWYQQTPGQGLQFLFEYFSETQRNKGNFPGRFSGRQFSNSRSEMNVSTLELGDSALYLCASSLGRGAQTEAFFGQGTRLTVV.

The V gene is TRBV10-3, the J gene TRBJ1-2; TRBD1 matches 7 bases. Germline V CDR1 and CDR2: ENHRY, SYGVKD. The junction had 9 bases not matched to a gene; V was cut back by 6 bases and J by 8 bases. This CDR3 is built from 13 residues. CDR3 region: CAIREGASSGYTF. The CDR3 nucleotides are TGTGCCATCAGGGAGGGGGCGTCTTCGGGCTACACCTTC.

This clone came up a few times. At the DNA level, this CDR3 is encoded by other sequences in the same sample as well. The J gene is TRBJ1-5, the V gene TRBV2, with D possibly being TRBD1 (5 bases). The CDR3 spans 14 residues. Germline assignment: CDR1 SNHLY and CDR2 FYNNEI. Trimming left V 5 bases short and J 0 bases short, with 8 bases between. The CDR3 nucleotides are TGTGCCAGCAGTTCAGACAGTAGCAATCAGCCCCAGCATTTT. As protein: CASSSDSSNQPQHF.

Worth noting for this clone: Other DNA sequences in the sample encode the same CDR3. The rearrangement joins TRBV19 to TRBJ2-2; D not resolved. CDR3 length equals 11 residues. The V end was cut by 2 bases, the J end by 8 bases, with 3 bases between. Germline-derived CDR1 and CDR2 are LNHDA and SQIVND (reference sequence). The CDR3 DNA reads TGTGCCAGTAGTATATCTGGGGAGCTGTTTTTT. Protein: CASSISGELFF.

Comment on this clone: In the same sample, other DNA sequences code for this CDR3. The chain is built from TRBV5-4 and TRBJ2-5; D gene uncertain. V was clipped by 0 bases and J by 1 base, with 7 bases between them. The CDR3 covers 14 residues. Germline-derived CDR1 and CDR2 are SGHNT and YYREEE (reference sequence). CDR3 sequence (DNA): TGTGCCAGCAGCTTGGAGCCGATCCAAGAGACCCAGTACTTC. It encodes CASSLEPIQETQYF.

The V call is TRBV19, the J call TRBJ2-6; 10 bases are shared with TRBD1. V shed 1 base and J 10 bases; nucleotides not matched to a gene: 4. CDR3 length: 15 amino acids. The V gene's germline CDR1 is LNHDA and CDR2 SQIVND (reference sequence). The CDR3 region is CASSIGGQGPNVLTF. Written as DNA, the CDR3 is TGTGCCAGTAGTATAGGGGGACAGGGGCCGAACGTCCTGACTTTC.

The chain combines TRBV5-1 with TRBJ2-5; no clear D gene. CDR3 length equals 11 residues. The V gene lost 6 bases and the J gene lost 5 bases, with 8 bases spanning the gap. Germline lookup yields CDR1 SGHRS and CDR2 YFSETQ. CDR3 DNA sequence: TGCGCCAGCACCCTCGGCGAGACCCAGTACTTC. Translation: CASTLGETQYF.

This chain links TRBV4-1 with TRBJ2-5; D tentatively fits TRBD1 or TRBD2 (5 bases each). The CDR3 sequence is 11 residues long. Germline CDR1 and CDR2: MGHRA and YSYEKL. Trimming took off 6 bases at V and 5 bases at J, with 7 bases between the two ends. The CDR3, as DNA: TGCGCCAGCAGGGGACGGGAGACCCAGTACTTC. Residues: CASRGRETQYF.

The CDR3 bases are TGCGCCAGCAGCGCAAGCTTCCAAGAGACCCAGTACTTC. Amino acids: CASSASFQETQYF. The J gene is TRBJ2-5, the V gene TRBV5-1; D not certain. Germline loops: CDR1 SGHRS, CDR2 YFSETQ. This CDR3 spans 13 amino acids. Trimming shortened V by 4 bases and J by 1 base, and 8 bases separated the two germline ends.

Regarding this clone: Other DNA sequences within the sample encode an identical CDR3. The genes are TRBV29-1 and TRBJ1-1, with no clear D. V lost 4 bases and J 1 base, leaving 7 bases between the germline ends. Per the germline V gene, CDR1 is SQVTM and CDR2 is ANQGSEA. This CDR3 spans 12 amino acids. The CDR3 coding sequence is TGCAGCGTTGGATGGCGGAACACTGAAGCTTTCTTT. It is translated as CSVGWRNTEAFF.

The genes are TRBV18 and TRBJ1-1, with a possible D match to TRBD1 (5 bases). The CDR3 spans 15 residues. V was shortened by 2 bases and J by 0 bases, with 10 bases between the two germline ends. CDR1 is KGHSH, CDR2 LQKENI, per germline. Here the CDR3 DNA reads TGTGCCAGCTCACCATCCGGGGCCCTGAACACTGAAGCTTTCTTT. Protein sequence: CASSPSGALNTEAFF.

The chain carries TRBV18 and TRBJ2-7; weak D call: TRBD1 (6 bases). Germline lookup yields CDR1 KGHSH and CDR2 LQKENI. Trimming took 3 bases from V and 6 from J, leaving 9 bases between them. This CDR3 contains 12 residues. The CDR3 protein is CASSPARGEQYF. The CDR3 DNA reads TGTGCCAGCTCACCTGCCAGGGGCGAGCAGTACTTC. Looking up the rest from reference TRBV18 and TRBJ2-7 gives the full variable domain: NAGVMQNPRHLVRRRGQEARLRCSPMKGHSHVYWYRQLPEEGLKFMVYLQKENIIDESGMPKERFSAEFPKEGPSILRIQQVVRGDSAAYFCASSPARGEQYFGPGTRLTVT.

The gene calls are TRBV5-1 and TRBJ1-4, with no clear D. The CDR3 totals 14 residues. Trimming removed 4 bases from V and 5 bases from J, with 12 bases in between. In germline, CDR1 is SGHRS, CDR2 YFSETQ. The CDR3 coding sequence is TGCGCCAGCAGCATCGCGCGAGAAAATGAAAAACTGTTTTTT. Amino acid sequence: CASSIARENEKLFF.

V and J are TRBV13 and TRBJ2-7; D is undetermined. Germline V gene data show CDR1 as PRHDT and CDR2 as FYEKMQ (reference sequence). V lost 4 bases and J lost 4, with 8 bases in between. The CDR3 length is 12 residues. CDR3 in amino acids: CASSSSSYEQYF. The CDR3 coding sequence is TGTGCCAGCAGCTCCTCCTCATACGAGCAGTACTTC.

V usage is TRBV19 and J usage is TRBJ1-5; possible D gene TRBD1, 5 bases. The CDR3 runs to 15 residues. Germline V gives CDR1 LNHDA, CDR2 SQIVND (reference sequence). Trimming left V 1 base short and J 3 bases short, with 10 bases between. CDR3 in amino acids: CASSIGAGINQPQHF. In DNA form, the CDR3 reads TGTGCCAGTAGTATAGGCGCAGGGATCAATCAGCCCCAGCATTTT. The full variable domain, in which reference TRBV19 and TRBJ1-5 provide the parts outside the CDR3, is DGGITQSPKYLFRKEGQNVTLSCEQNLNHDAMYWYRQDPGQGLRLIYYSQIVNDFQKGDIAEGYSVSREKKESFPLTVTSAQKNPTAFYLCASSIGAGINQPQHFGDGTRLSIL.

The CDR3 DNA reads as TGTGCCAGCAGCTTAAATCGGGTTTCGGATACGCAGTATTTT. Encoded protein: CASSLNRVSDTQYF. The chain couples TRBV11-2 to TRBJ2-3; D unclear. The CDR3 length is 14 residues. Deletions cut 2 bases from V and 6 bases from J, with 12 bases between. From germline, CDR1 is SGHAT and CDR2 FQNNGV. Full variable domain (rest looked up from reference TRBV11-2 and TRBJ2-3): EAGVAQSPRYKIIEKRQSVAFWCNPISGHATLYWYQQILGQGPKLLIQFQNNGVVDDSQLPKDRFSAERLKGVDSTLKIQPAKLEDSAVYLCASSLNRVSDTQYFGPGTRLTVL.

The chain links TRBV9 to TRBJ2-3; D gene unclear. The CDR3 extends over 14 amino acids. V was clipped by 0 bases and J by 4 bases, with 9 bases between them. Germline CDR1 reads SGDLS; CDR2 reads YYNGEE. The CDR3 spells CASSVVPLADTQYF. CDR3 nucleotides: TGTGCCAGCAGCGTAGTCCCGCTGGCAGATACGCAGTATTTT.